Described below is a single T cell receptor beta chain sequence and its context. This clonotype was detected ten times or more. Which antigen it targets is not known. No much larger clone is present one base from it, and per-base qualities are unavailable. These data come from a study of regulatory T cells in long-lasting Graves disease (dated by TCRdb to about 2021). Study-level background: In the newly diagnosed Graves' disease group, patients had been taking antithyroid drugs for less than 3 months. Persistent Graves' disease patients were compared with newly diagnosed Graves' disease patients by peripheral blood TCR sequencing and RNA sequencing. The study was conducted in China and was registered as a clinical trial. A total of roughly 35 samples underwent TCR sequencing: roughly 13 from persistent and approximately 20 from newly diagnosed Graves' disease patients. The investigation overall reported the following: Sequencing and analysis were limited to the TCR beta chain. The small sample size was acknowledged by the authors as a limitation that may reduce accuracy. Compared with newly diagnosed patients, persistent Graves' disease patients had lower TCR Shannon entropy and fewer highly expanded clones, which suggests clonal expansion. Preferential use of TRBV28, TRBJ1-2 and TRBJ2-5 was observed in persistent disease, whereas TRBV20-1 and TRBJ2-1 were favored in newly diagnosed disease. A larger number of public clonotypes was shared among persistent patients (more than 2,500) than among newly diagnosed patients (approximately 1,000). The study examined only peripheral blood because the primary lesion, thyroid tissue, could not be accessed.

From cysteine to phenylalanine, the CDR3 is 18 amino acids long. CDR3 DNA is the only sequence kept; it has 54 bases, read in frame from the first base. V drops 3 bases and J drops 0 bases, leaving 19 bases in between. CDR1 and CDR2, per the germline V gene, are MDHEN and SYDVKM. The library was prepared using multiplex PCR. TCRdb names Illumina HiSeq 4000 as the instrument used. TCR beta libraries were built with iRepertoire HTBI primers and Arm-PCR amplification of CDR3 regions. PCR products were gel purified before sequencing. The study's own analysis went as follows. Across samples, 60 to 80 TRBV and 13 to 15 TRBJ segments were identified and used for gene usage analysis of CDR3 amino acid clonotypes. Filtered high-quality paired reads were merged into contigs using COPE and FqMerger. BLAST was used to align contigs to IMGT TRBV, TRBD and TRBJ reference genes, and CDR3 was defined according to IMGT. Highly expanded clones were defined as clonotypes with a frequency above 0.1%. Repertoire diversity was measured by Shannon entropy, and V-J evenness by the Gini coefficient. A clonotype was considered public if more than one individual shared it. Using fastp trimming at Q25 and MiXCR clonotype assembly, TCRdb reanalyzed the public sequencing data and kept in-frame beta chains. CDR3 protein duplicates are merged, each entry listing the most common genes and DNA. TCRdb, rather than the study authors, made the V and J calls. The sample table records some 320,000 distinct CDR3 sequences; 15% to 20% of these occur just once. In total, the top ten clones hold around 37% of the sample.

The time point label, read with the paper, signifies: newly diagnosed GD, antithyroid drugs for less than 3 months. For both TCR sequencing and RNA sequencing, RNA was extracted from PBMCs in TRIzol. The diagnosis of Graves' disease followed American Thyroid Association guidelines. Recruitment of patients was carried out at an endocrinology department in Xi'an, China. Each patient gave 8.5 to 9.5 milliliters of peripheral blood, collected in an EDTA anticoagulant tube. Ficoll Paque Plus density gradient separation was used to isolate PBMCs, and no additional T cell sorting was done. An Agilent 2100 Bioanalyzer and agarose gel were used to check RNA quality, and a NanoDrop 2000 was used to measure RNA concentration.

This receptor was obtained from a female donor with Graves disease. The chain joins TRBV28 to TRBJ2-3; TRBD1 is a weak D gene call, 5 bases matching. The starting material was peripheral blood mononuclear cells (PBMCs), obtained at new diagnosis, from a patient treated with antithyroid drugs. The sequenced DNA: TGTGCCAGCAGTTTCACCTCCTTCCGAGCAGGGAGCACAGATACGCAGTATTTT. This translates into CASSFTSFRAGSTDTQYF.